One and the same sample provided the 15 T cell receptor beta chains below, sequenced in a study of CD8 T cells in Susac syndrome. RNA, at roughly 0.5 to 1 ug, was reverse transcribed with random hexamers. MiXCR was run by TCRdb on the immunoSEQ multiplex PCR reads, yielding one entry per CDR3 protein. The table shows 95,000 to 150,000 distinct CDR3 sequences, with roughly 93% occurring only once. What was sequenced was CD8+ T cells from PBMCs. The receptors stem from a human donor with multiple sclerosis.

The chain uses TRBV20-1 and TRBJ2-5; perhaps TRBD2 as D (7 bases). The CDR3 consists of 14 residues. Deletions cut 1 base from V and 5 bases from J, with 14 bases between. From germline, CDR1 is DFQATT and CDR2 SNEGSKA (reference sequence). Written as DNA, the CDR3 is TGCAGTGCTAGAGCCAAGGGGAGGGGGGAGACCCAGTACTTC. It yields the protein CSARAKGRGETQYF.

This clonotype appeared a single time. The V call is TRBV19, the J call TRBJ1-4; D remains unclear. Germline-derived CDR1 and CDR2 are LNHDA and SQIVND (reference sequence). V shed 7 bases and J shed 11 bases, with 11 bases lying between them. The CDR3 contains 11 residues. DNA of the CDR3: TGTGCCAGTAAGGACCGAACCAAACTGTTTTTT. Translation: CASKDRTKLFF.

The chain has TRBV4-2 and TRBJ2-1; 10 positions agree with TRBD2. The V segment lost 10 bases and the J segment 0 bases; nucleotides outside the gene matches: 6. The CDR3 consists of 15 residues. CDR1 is LGHNA and CDR2 is YNFKEQ in the germline V gene. CDR3 nucleotide sequence: TGTGCCACAGGACTAGCGGAAAGCTCCTACAATGAGCAGTTCTTC. Translated: CATGLAESSYNEQFF.

The chain combines TRBV9 with TRBJ2-5; TRBD2 might be the D (6 bases). The CDR3 is made up of 17 amino acids. Germline lookup yields CDR1 SGDLS and CDR2 YYNGEE. Trimming took off 0 bases at V and 0 bases at J, with 15 bases between the two ends. CDR3 DNA sequence: TGTGCCAGCAGCGTAGACGGGGGTGGGGGACACCAAGAGACCCAGTACTTC. Its translation is CASSVDGGGGHQETQYF.

V is TRBV13 and J is TRBJ1-1; D is perhaps TRBD1 (5 bases). The V and J ends lost 0 bases and 2 bases respectively, with 19 bases between them. Germline V gene data show CDR1 as PRHDT and CDR2 as FYEKMQ (reference sequence). This CDR3 has 18 residues. The CDR3 bases are TGTGCCAGCAGCTTAGGCCGTAACAGGCCAGACCTCAACACTGAAGCTTTCTTT. Its translation is CASSLGRNRPDLNTEAFF.

The gene calls are TRBV11-2 and TRBJ1-5; D ambiguous. The CDR3 covers 17 residues. Germline CDR1 and CDR2: SGHAT and FQNNGV. The germline V and J ends were trimmed by 1 base and 2 bases, with 15 bases remaining between them. The CDR3 here is CASSLGLRGRRNQPQHF. The CDR3 nucleotides are TGTGCCAGCAGCTTAGGCCTTCGGGGTCGACGCAATCAGCCCCAGCATTTT.

The chain is built from TRBV12-3 or TRBV12-4 and TRBJ2-2; 7 bases line up with TRBD1. V lost 10 bases, J lost 4 bases, and 15 bases stayed unmatched. This CDR3 region has 16 residues. The CDR3 DNA sequence: TGTGCCACCCATTTAGGGGGCTTTCCGTTCACCGGGGAGCTGTTTTTT. Protein sequence: CATHLGGFPFTGELFF.

The rearrangement links TRBV4-1 to TRBJ1-1; tentatively, D is TRBD1 (5 bases). V dropped 1 base and J dropped 4 bases, with 10 bases sitting between them. The length of the CDR3 is 14 residues. CDR1 MGHRA and CDR2 YSYEKL come from the germline V gene. The CDR3 nucleotides are TGCGCCAGCAGCCAAGTTGGGGCCGCCACTGAAGCTTTCTTT. This gives the protein CASSQVGAATEAFF.

V usage is TRBV7-6 and J usage is TRBJ2-1; 10 nucleotides agree with TRBD2. The germline gives CDR1 SGHVS, CDR2 FNYEAQ. The CDR3 extends over 16 amino acids. With 5 bases clipped from V and 5 bases from J, the junction kept 9 bases outside the gene matches. CDR3 sequence reads: CASSQLTSGPDNEQFF. CDR3 coding DNA: TGTGCCAGCAGCCAGCTGACTAGCGGGCCAGACAATGAGCAGTTCTTC.

This chain connects TRBV27 to TRBJ2-5; D may be TRBD1 or TRBD2 (6 bases each). CDR3 size: 14 residues. V lost 3 bases to trimming and J lost 3 bases, with 11 bases between them. Germline V CDR1 and CDR2: MNHEY, SMNVEV (reference sequence). The CDR3 sequence is CASSFWGAEETQYF. DNA for the CDR3: TGTGCCAGCAGTTTCTGGGGGGCCGAAGAGACCCAGTACTTC.

The rearrangement links TRBV13 to TRBJ2-7; 10 positions match TRBD1. From germline, CDR1 is PRHDT and CDR2 FYEKMQ (reference sequence). The CDR3 has 15 amino acids. The trim removed 6 bases at V and 2 bases at J, leaving 7 bases unmatched. The CDR3 is CASSLDRGKAYEQYV. The CDR3 region has the DNA TGTGCCAGCAGTCTGGACAGGGGGAAGGCCTACGAGCAGTACGTC.

The chain employs TRBV5-1 and TRBJ2-5; D is unclear. This CDR3 comprises 15 residues. V lost 1 base and J lost 1, with 11 bases in between. Germline V gene sequence: CDR1 SGHRS, CDR2 YFSETQ. The CDR3 DNA reads as TGCGCCAGCAGCTTGCGTTCCCGGGTCCAAGAGACCCAGTACTTC. Protein product: CASSLRSRVQETQYF. Drawing the rest from reference TRBV5-1 and TRBJ2-5, the complete variable domain is KAGVTQTPRYLIKTRGQQVTLSCSPISGHRSVSWYQQTPGQGLQFLFEYFSETQRNKGNFPGRFSGRQFSNSRSEMNVSTLELGDSALYLCASSLRSRVQETQYFGPGTRLLVL.

The rearrangement links TRBV14 to TRBJ1-5; D call uncertain. The germline V and J ends were trimmed by 3 bases and 9 bases, with 12 bases remaining between them. The germline CDR1 and CDR2 sequences are SGHDN and FVKESK. The CDR3 is 13 amino acids. CDR3: CASSQMPGGPQHF. CDR3 sequence (DNA): TGTGCCAGCAGCCAGATGCCCGGAGGGCCCCAGCATTTT.

The CDR3 here is CASRSDTEAFF. The CDR3 bases are TGTGCCAGCCGATCGGACACTGAAGCTTTCTTT. This sequence joins TRBV18 and TRBJ1-1; D not certain. The length of the CDR3 is 11 residues. The V gene's germline CDR1 is KGHSH and CDR2 LQKENI. The V end lost 8 bases, the J end lost 3 bases, and 7 bases lay between the germline ends.

V and J are TRBV27 and TRBJ1-1, with 8 bases matching TRBD1. The germline V gene has CDR1 MNHEY and CDR2 SMNVEV (reference sequence). Trimming cost V 1 base and J 2 bases; bases outside gene matches: 3. The CDR3 sequence is 15 residues long. This chain's CDR3 is CASSLWAGGNTEAFF. CDR3 DNA: TGTGCCAGCAGTTTATGGGCAGGGGGCAACACTGAAGCTTTCTTT.